Given below is one TCR beta chain in context. Antigen specificity is unknown. These data come from a study of neurological immune-mediated disorders. Study-wide findings and caveats: Sharing of CDR3 amino acid sequences among expanded clones across subjects was absent, suggesting private repertoires in all groups.

Synthesis of cDNA was performed by 5'RACE using 10-nucleotide random UMIs. MiXCR, run by TCRdb on the 5' RACE reads, gives a single entry per CDR3 protein. The table shows under 70,000 distinct CDR3 sequences, with more than 3% occurring only once. The CDR3 length is 15 residues. V was shortened by 0 bases and J by 2 bases, with 11 bases between the two germline ends. Germline V CDR1 and CDR2: SGHNT, YYREEE (reference sequence). This clonotype was sampled from a woman aged 45-65 years with multiple sclerosis. The rearrangement joins TRBV5-4 to TRBJ2-5; D gene unclear. Input material: PBMCs. This CDR3 reads CASSLGAALQETQYF. CDR3 DNA sequence: TGTGCCAGCAGCTTGGGGGCTGCACTTCAAGAGACCCAGTACTTC.